The T cell receptor beta chain under discussion was sequenced for a study of graft-versus-host responses after intestinal transplantation (dated by TCRdb to the early 2020s). Study-level background: The transplants that recipients got were multivisceral, liver-intestinal, or isolated intestinal. Every recipient was given anti-thymocyte globulin induction, then maintenance tacrolimus and steroids for about 3 years. Graft-versus-host and host-versus-graft alloreactive T cell clones were tracked in the graft, circulation and bone marrow after intestinal transplantation using bulk TCR-beta CDR3 sequencing. Alloreactive clones were identified by sequencing pre-transplant mixed lymphocyte reaction products and comparing these products with unstimulated pre-transplant donor and recipient T cells. The cohort enrolled 20 to 30 intestinal transplant recipients including one retransplant, and a few patients lacking pretransplant specimens were excluded. Donor T cell macrochimerism was defined as a peak of at least 4% donor T cells among recipient peripheral blood mononuclear cells. Rather than going through the commercial service, samples from a few later patients were sequenced in-house on an Illumina MiSeq and processed with MiXCR. Overall results and qualifications from the work: In patients with donor T cell macrochimerism, the allografts had high GvH to HvG T cell clonal ratios. Early after transplant, peak levels of circulating GvH clones were found to be associated with declines in HvG clones. Conclusions were limited by the relatively low number and heterogeneity of intestinal transplant patients. GvH clones were detected in recipient bone marrow, and some appeared earlier in ileal mucosa or blood, consistent with an intestinal mucosal origin.

The time point label on this specimen signifies: cells obtained before transplantation from donor or recipient. CD3+CD4+ and CD3+CD8+ populations were FACS-sorted from unstimulated pre-transplant donor and recipient cells taken from spleen or lymph nodes. Receptor libraries were prepared by the immunoSEQ multiplex PCR assay. For most patients, genomic DNA was isolated with the Qiagen DNeasy Blood and Tissue Kit and sent frozen to Adaptive Biotechnologies for TCR sequencing. For most patients, genomic DNA was subjected to high-throughput TCR-beta CDR3 sequencing by Adaptive Biotechnologies. The study's processing was this. Adaptive's ImmunoSEQ software was the source of the TCR sequencing data for about 20 patients, while a few other patients were processed with MiXCR and VDJtools. CD4 versus CD8 sorting errors were corrected by removing sequences found in both subsets at a frequency ratio below 5:1. CDR3 nucleotide sequences shared between donor and recipient were removed because their origin could not be assigned. To be classed as alloreactive, a clone needed at least 2-fold expansion over unstimulated cells and a minimum CFSE-low frequency of 0.002% (template counts) or 0.001% (read counts). Mappable clones were those detected in sequenced pre-transplant spleen, lymph node, or MLR CFSE-low populations of the donor or recipient. Cumulative frequency of alloreactive clones was calculated as a percentage of all sequences weighted by copy number. Imported from immuneACCESS, the table was reduced by TCRdb to in-frame sequences with V and J called. These copies leave out some clones; in studies compared against another copy, an unresolved V gene accounts for under half, and the cause of the remainder is not known. V, J and clone size reflect that table, while D and trimming were determined from the DNA. The sample table lists under 150,000 clones, around 96% of them with a count of one. In total, the top ten clones hold 3% to 3.5% of the sample.

About this clone: What this receptor recognizes is not known. Base-call qualities are not available, and no considerably larger clone is one nucleotide away.

CDR1 is given as SNHLY and CDR2 as FYNNEI, both from the germline V gene. The junction shows trimming of 1 base on V and 4 bases on J, plus 13 bases between the germline ends. From its cysteine to its phenylalanine, the CDR3 spans 15 amino acids. Of all the DNA, just the CDR3 is kept, 45 bases in frame from base 1. The sequences come from unstimulated CD8+ T cells sorted from spleen or lymph node cells, collected before intestinal transplant. Recombination joined TRBV2 with TRBJ1-2; the D gene assignment is ambiguous. The origin of this receptor is a human donor who received an intestinal transplant. DNA sequence: TGTGCCAGCAGTGAAGAAGGGTTCGGGAGCTATGGCTACACCTTC. This is translated as CASSEEGFGSYGYTF.